Below are 26 T cell receptor beta chains sequenced from a single sample in a study of blood T cell repertoires in COVID-19. The repertoire was sequenced with immunoSEQ multiplex PCR; TCRdb's copy has only in-frame clones and lacks some. The sample includes about 360,000 clones, more than 65% seen only once; the top ten take around 1.1%. The material sequenced was peripheral blood. The receptors here all came from a human donor with acute or convalescent COVID-19. The donor label of this sample is uncertain.

The chain uses TRBV2 and TRBJ2-7; the match to TRBD2 covers 7 bases. Germline CDR1 reads SNHLY; CDR2 reads FYNNEI. Trimming took 8 bases from V and 7 from J; bases not matched to a gene: 8. The CDR3 covers 12 residues. The CDR3 sequence: CASLKGRVEQYF. The CDR3 bases are TGTGCCAGCCTTAAAGGGAGGGTTGAGCAGTACTTC.

V and J are TRBV10-2 and TRBJ1-4; 8 bases fit TRBD1. Germline V gives CDR1 WSHSY, CDR2 SAAADI. Trimming removed 4 bases from V and 0 bases from J; junction bases left unmatched: 10. The CDR3 loop spans 18 amino acids. CDR3 coding DNA: TGCGCCAGCAGTGGCCCCGCTCCGGACAGGGCAACTAATGAAAAACTGTTTTTT. This gives the protein CASSGPAPDRATNEKLFF.

The chain's CDR3 is CASSGTGRFATNEKLFF. For the CDR3, the DNA is TGTGCCAGTAGCGGGACAGGGAGATTTGCAACTAATGAAAAACTGTTTTTT. The rearrangement uses TRBV19 and TRBJ1-4, with 9 bases lining up with TRBD1. Germline values: CDR1 LNHDA, CDR2 SQIVND (reference sequence). The CDR3 is 17 amino acids. V trimming: 6 bases; J trimming: 0 bases; junction bases outside the gene matches: 8.

The chain is built from TRBV15 and TRBJ1-2, with no clear D. Germline V gene sequence: CDR1 LNHNV, CDR2 YYDKDF (reference sequence). V lost 3 bases and J lost 5, with 13 bases in between. This CDR3 spans 14 amino acids. CDR3 protein: CATSSSDFLYGYTF. The DNA for the CDR3 is TGTGCCACCAGCAGTTCAGACTTTCTTTATGGCTACACCTTC.

In its sample, this clone was seen a few times. This rearrangement joins TRBV15 to TRBJ2-7; possibly TRBD2 for D (6 bases). Germline V gene data show CDR1 as LNHNV and CDR2 as YYDKDF (reference sequence). Deletions cut 0 bases from V and 3 bases from J, with 12 bases between. This CDR3 contains 15 residues. This CDR3 reads CATSRDGGKGYEQYF. In DNA form, the CDR3 reads TGTGCCACCAGCAGAGATGGCGGGAAGGGCTACGAGCAGTACTTC. The complete variable domain, with remaining parts taken from reference TRBV15 and TRBJ2-7, reads DAMVIQNPRYQVTQFGKPVTLSCSQTLNHNVMYWYQQKSSQAPKLLFHYYDKDFNNEADTPDNFQSRRPNTSFCFLDIRSPGLGDTAMYLCATSRDGGKGYEQYFGPGTRLTVT.

The chain employs TRBV30 and TRBJ1-1; 8 bases match TRBD1. CDR1 and CDR2 (germline): GTSNPN, SVGIG (reference sequence). This CDR3 is built from 11 residues. With 1 base clipped from V and 11 bases from J, the junction kept 3 bases outside the gene matches. The CDR3 DNA reads TGTGCCTGGAGTGGACAGGGGATGGCTTTCTTT. Translation gives CAWSGQGMAFF.

This clone was picked up a small number of times. J is TRBJ2-5 and V is TRBV6-1, with unresolved D. The germline gives CDR1 MNHNS, CDR2 SASEGT. This CDR3 contains 17 residues. Trimming removed 0 bases at V and 5 bases at J, with 19 bases between. For the CDR3, the DNA is TGTGCCAGCAGTGAAGCGCTTGGCTTAGCCAGTAGGGAGACCCAGTACTTC. Protein: CASSEALGLASRETQYF.

The V call is TRBV3-1 (or the pseudogene TRBV3-2), the J call TRBJ1-1; TRBD1 aligns across 8 bases. J lost 6 bases, V lost 6 bases, and 6 bases had no gene match. Per germline, CDR1 LGHDT and CDR2 YNNKEL (reference sequence). There are 13 residues in the CDR3. CDR3 residues: CASRDRGFAEAFF. DNA for the CDR3: TGTGCCAGCAGAGACAGGGGTTTTGCTGAAGCTTTCTTT.

In this sample, this clone turned up a few times. V usage is TRBV19 and J usage is TRBJ1-5; 8 nucleotides agree with TRBD1. The CDR3 is 15 residues long. Germline loops: CDR1 LNHDA, CDR2 SQIVND (reference sequence). Trimming at V came to 6 bases and at J to 4 bases, leaving 8 bases not matched to a gene. CDR3 in DNA: TGTGCCAGTAGGGGGCTTGACAGGGGAAATCAGCCCCAGCATTTT. Residues: CASRGLDRGNQPQHF. The full variable domain, its missing parts supplied by reference TRBV19 and TRBJ1-5, is DGGITQSPKYLFRKEGQNVTLSCEQNLNHDAMYWYRQDPGQGLRLIYYSQIVNDFQKGDIAEGYSVSREKKESFPLTVTSAQKNPTAFYLCASRGLDRGNQPQHFGDGTRLSIL.

This clone has just one count. V usage is TRBV27 and J usage is TRBJ2-3; 9 positions agree with TRBD1. The CDR3 sequence is 15 residues long. The V gene end was trimmed by 10 bases and the J gene end by 5 bases; junction bases not matched to a gene: 13. The germline V gene encodes CDR1 MNHEY and CDR2 SMNVEV (reference sequence). CDR3 in amino acids: CATRRLQGAGDTQYF. The CDR3 nucleotides read TGTGCCACCCGACGATTACAGGGGGCAGGAGATACGCAGTATTTT.

V gene TRBV2 combines with J gene TRBJ1-1; 7 bases match TRBD1. The trim removed 10 bases at V and 1 base at J, leaving 6 bases unmatched. Germline CDR1 is SNHLY and CDR2 is FYNNEI. The CDR3 covers 13 residues. In DNA form, the CDR3 reads TGTGCCATCACGACAGGGAGGAACACTGAAGCTTTCTTT. Its protein is CAITTGRNTEAFF.

This sequence joins TRBV3-1 (or the pseudogene TRBV3-2) and TRBJ2-1; TRBD2 matches 11 bases. V lost 5 bases to trimming and J lost 4 bases; unmatched junction nucleotides: 10. Per the germline V gene, CDR1 is LGHDT and CDR2 is YNNKEL (reference sequence). This CDR3 is built from 17 residues. CDR3 coding DNA: TGTGCCAGCAGCGCGCTAGCGGGAGGACCAGCATACAATGAGCAGTTCTTC. Protein sequence: CASSALAGGPAYNEQFF.

This chain connects TRBV6-2 or TRBV6-3 to TRBJ2-4, with 7 positions matching TRBD1. The V and J ends lost 5 bases and 6 bases, in that order; junction bases with no gene match: 10. The CDR3 extends over 15 amino acids. The germline V gene has CDR1 MNHEY and CDR2 SVGEGT. Written as DNA, the CDR3 is TGTGCCAGCAGTAACCAAAACAGGGGTCGAAACATTCAGTACTTC. This codes for CASSNQNRGRNIQYF.

This clone was found once. At the DNA level, this CDR3 is encoded by other sequences in the same sample as well. The chain has TRBV30 and TRBJ1-5, with a weak D call TRBD1 (5 bases). Germline CDR1 is GTSNPN and CDR2 is SVGIG (reference sequence). Trimming removed 0 bases from V and 4 bases from J, with 7 bases in between. CDR3 length: 13 amino acids. CDR3 protein: CAWSVQGNQPQHF. The CDR3 bases are TGTGCCTGGAGTGTCCAGGGAAATCAGCCCCAGCATTTT.

The chain couples TRBV24-1 to TRBJ1-2; no definite D call. The ends were cut back, 2 bases at V and 7 bases at J, with 13 bases in the middle. Per germline, CDR1 KGHDR and CDR2 SFDVKD. The CDR3 loop spans 14 amino acids. As DNA, the CDR3 is TGTGCCACCAGTGATTACGGCGGGCGGGGTGGCTACACCTTC. Translation: CATSDYGGRGGYTF.

This clone was observed a few times. The chain has TRBV5-6 and TRBJ1-2, with 8 positions matching TRBD1. J was trimmed by 7 bases and V by 0 bases; bases with no gene match: 5. This CDR3 is built from 14 residues. In germline, CDR1 is SGHDT, CDR2 YYEEEE. The CDR3 region has the DNA TGTGCCAGCAGCTTGGTAGGGACAGGTCGTGGCTACACCTTC. This codes for CASSLVGTGRGYTF.

The chain is built from TRBV11-2 and TRBJ1-2; D is unclear. V was trimmed by 5 bases and J by 4 bases, leaving 17 bases between them. The germline V gene has CDR1 SGHAT and CDR2 FQNNGV. The CDR3 covers 15 residues. DNA for the CDR3: TGTGCCAGCAGCCCAGCTCGACGGACTAGCTATGGCTACACCTTC. It specifies CASSPARRTSYGYTF.

Only a few counts were recorded for this clone. This sequence joins TRBV6-1 and TRBJ1-1; 7 bases align to TRBD1. The CDR3 sequence is 14 residues long. J lost 1 base, V lost 3 bases, and 2 bases had no gene match. Germline CDR1 is MNHNS and CDR2 is SASEGT. The CDR3 region has the DNA TGTGCCAGCAGTGAGTACAGGGGGAACACTGAAGCTTTCTTT. Amino acids: CASSEYRGNTEAFF.

This clone was found a few times. The chain joins TRBV20-1 to TRBJ1-1; D gene uncertain. CDR3 length: 10 residues. Looked up from germline, CDR1 is DFQATT and CDR2 is SNEGSKA (reference sequence). The V and J ends lost 3 bases and 6 bases respectively, with 5 bases between them. This CDR3 is CSASQAEAFF. CDR3 bases: TGCAGTGCTAGCCAGGCTGAAGCTTTCTTT.

This chain joins TRBV28 and TRBJ1-4; D is unclear. The CDR3 contains 12 residues. The germline V gene has CDR1 MDHEN and CDR2 SYDVKM. The V end was cut by 7 bases, the J end by 14 bases, with 17 bases between. The CDR3 protein is CASTVDTGRLFF. In nucleotides, the CDR3 is TGTGCCAGCACCGTTGACACCGGCCGTCTGTTTTTT. The variable domain in full, with the rest retrieved from reference TRBV28 and TRBJ1-4, is DVKVTQSSRYLVKRTGEKVFLECVQDMDHENMFWYRQDPGLGLRLIYFSYDVKMKEKGDIPEGYSVSREKKERFSLILESASTNQTSMYLCASTVDTGRLFFGSGTQLSVL.

In nucleotides, the CDR3 is TGTGCCAGCAGCTTAGCGCGGGCAGCTTTATCACCTAGGAGCTCCTACAATGAGCAGTTCTTC. Translation gives CASSLARAALSPRSSYNEQFF. The rearrangement uses TRBV7-8 and TRBJ2-1, with D tentatively TRBD2 (5 bases). There are 21 residues in the CDR3. Germline CDR1 reads SGHVS; CDR2 reads FQNEAQ. Between the trimmed V and J ends, which lost 0 bases and 0 bases, there was a span of 24 bases.

This clone has a single count. Other DNA sequences from this sample encode an identical CDR3 as well. The V call is TRBV28, the J call TRBJ1-1; D is possibly TRBD1 (5 bases). Germline lookup yields CDR1 MDHEN and CDR2 SYDVKM. The ends were cut back, 2 bases at V and 1 base at J, with 5 bases in the middle. This CDR3 contains 13 residues. The CDR3 DNA follows: TGTGCCAGCAGTTTAGGGGCGAACACTGAAGCTTTCTTT. It specifies CASSLGANTEAFF.

In regard to this clone: Other DNA sequences of this sample code for an identical CDR3. The chain employs TRBV28 and TRBJ1-2; tentatively, D is TRBD1 (5 bases). V was shortened by 2 bases and J by 7 bases, with 8 bases between the two germline ends. The CDR3 is 12 residues long. Germline CDR1 reads MDHEN; CDR2 reads SYDVKM. The CDR3 DNA sequence: TGTGCCAGCAGTTTAGGGGGGAGTGGCTACACCTTC. This gives the protein CASSLGGSGYTF.

V and J are TRBV2 and TRBJ2-1, with D possibly matching TRBD2 (6 bases). Germline CDR1 and CDR2: SNHLY and FYNNEI. V shed 5 bases and J shed 7 bases, with 15 bases lying between them. CDR3 size: 14 residues. The CDR3 DNA is TGTGCCAGCAGTCCGGAAGGGGCGGGAAATGAGCAGTTCTTC. Translation gives CASSPEGAGNEQFF.

The rearrangement uses TRBV6-5 and TRBJ1-5, with no clear D. The CDR3 has 14 residues. Germline assignment: CDR1 MNHEY and CDR2 SVGAGI. Trimming shortened V by 0 bases and J by 10 bases, and 13 bases separated the two germline ends. The DNA for the CDR3 is TGTGCCAGCAGTTACTCGCGAGACACGGCCCCCCAGCATTTT. Translating it yields CASSYSRDTAPQHF.

The chain carries TRBV30 and TRBJ2-5; TRBD2 aligns across 8 bases. Trimming took 0 bases from V and 5 from J; bases not matched to a gene: 8. Germline lookup yields CDR1 GTSNPN and CDR2 SVGIG (reference sequence). The CDR3 length is 15 residues. The CDR3 DNA sequence: TGTGCCTGGAGTGTCAACCTGGGACTAGTTGAGACCCAGTACTTC. This translates into CAWSVNLGLVETQYF. Complete variable domain (other parts from reference TRBV30 and TRBJ2-5): SQTIHQWPATLVQPVGSPLSLECTVEGTSNPNLYWYRQAAGRGLQLLFYSVGIGQISSEVPQNLSASRPQDRQFILSSKKLLLSDSGFYLCAWSVNLGLVETQYFGPGTRLLVL.